This TCR beta chain was documented in a study of cytomegalovirus exposure and HLA in healthy donors. Regarding the study as a whole: Previous analysis showed most TCR beta V segments were productive about 90% or about 30% of the time. Prediction of most subjects' HLA-A and HLA-B alleles by TCR beta sequences was reportedly accurate.

On this clone: The antigen is unknown.

The PCR contained 60 Vbeta and 13 Jbeta primers. Some clones are missing from TCRdb's copy, which holds only in-frame ones; the method was immunoSEQ multiplex PCR. The sample lists 90,000 to 130,000 clones; roughly 80% were seen once. Losses at the gene ends were 6 bases for V and 5 bases for J; bases not matched to a gene: 7. Germline V gene data show CDR1 as MDHEN and CDR2 as SYDVKM. The CDR3 is 14 amino acids. The chain carries TRBV28 and TRBJ1-5; 7 bases fit TRBD1. Sequenced: PBMCs. The TCR was taken from a man aged 25-45 years in good health and CMV-seropositive. CDR3 in amino acids: CASRTGQMDQPQHF. As DNA, the CDR3 is TGTGCCAGCAGGACGGGACAGATGGATCAGCCCCAGCATTTT.